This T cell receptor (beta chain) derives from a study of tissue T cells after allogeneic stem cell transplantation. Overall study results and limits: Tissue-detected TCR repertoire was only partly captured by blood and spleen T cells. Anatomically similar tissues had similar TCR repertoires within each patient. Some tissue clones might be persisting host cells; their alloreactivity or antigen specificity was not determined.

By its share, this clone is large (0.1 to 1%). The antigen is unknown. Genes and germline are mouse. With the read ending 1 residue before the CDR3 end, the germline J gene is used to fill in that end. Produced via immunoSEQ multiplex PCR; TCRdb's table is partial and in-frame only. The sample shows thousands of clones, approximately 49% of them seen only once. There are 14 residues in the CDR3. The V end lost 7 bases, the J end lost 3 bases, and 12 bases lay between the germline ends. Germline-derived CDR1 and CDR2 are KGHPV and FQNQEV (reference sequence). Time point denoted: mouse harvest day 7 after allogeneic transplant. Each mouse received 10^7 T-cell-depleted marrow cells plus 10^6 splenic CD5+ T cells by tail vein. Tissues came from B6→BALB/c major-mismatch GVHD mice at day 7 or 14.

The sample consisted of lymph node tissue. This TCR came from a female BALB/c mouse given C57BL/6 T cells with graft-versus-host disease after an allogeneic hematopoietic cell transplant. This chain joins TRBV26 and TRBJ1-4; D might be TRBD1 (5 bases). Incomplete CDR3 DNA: TGTGCCAGCACCCACAGGAGAACCAACGAAAGATTATTT. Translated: CASTHRRTNERLF. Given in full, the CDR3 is CASTHRRTNERLFF.